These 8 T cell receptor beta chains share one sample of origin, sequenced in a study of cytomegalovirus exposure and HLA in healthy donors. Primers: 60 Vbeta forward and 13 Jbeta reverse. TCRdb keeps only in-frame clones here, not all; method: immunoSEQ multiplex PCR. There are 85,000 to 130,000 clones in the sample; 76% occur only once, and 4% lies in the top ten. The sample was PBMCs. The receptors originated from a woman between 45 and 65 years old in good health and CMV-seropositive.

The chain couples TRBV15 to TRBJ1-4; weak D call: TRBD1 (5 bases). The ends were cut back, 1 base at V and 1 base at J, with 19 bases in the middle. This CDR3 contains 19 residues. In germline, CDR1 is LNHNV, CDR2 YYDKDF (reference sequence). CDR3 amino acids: CATSRVIFRAGGTNEKLFF. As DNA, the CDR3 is TGTGCCACCAGCAGAGTAATATTCAGGGCCGGGGGAACTAATGAAAAACTGTTTTTT.

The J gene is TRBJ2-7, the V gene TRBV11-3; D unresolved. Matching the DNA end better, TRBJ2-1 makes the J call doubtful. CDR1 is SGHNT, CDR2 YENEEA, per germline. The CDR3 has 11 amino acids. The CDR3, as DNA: TGTGCCAGCAGCAACTACAATGAGCAGTTCTTC. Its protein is CASSNYNEQFF.

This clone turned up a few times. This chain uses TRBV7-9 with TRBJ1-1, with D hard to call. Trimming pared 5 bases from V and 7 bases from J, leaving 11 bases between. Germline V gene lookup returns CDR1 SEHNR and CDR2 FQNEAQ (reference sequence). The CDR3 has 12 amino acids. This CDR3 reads CASSPKLSEAFF. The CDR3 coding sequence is TGTGCCAGCAGCCCCAAACTGAGTGAAGCTTTCTTT.

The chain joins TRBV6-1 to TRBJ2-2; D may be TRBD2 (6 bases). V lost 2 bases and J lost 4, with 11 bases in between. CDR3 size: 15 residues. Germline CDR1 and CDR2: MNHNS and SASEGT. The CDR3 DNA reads TGTGCCAGCAGTGAACTAGCGAGAGGCACCGGGGAGCTGTTTTTT. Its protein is CASSELARGTGELFF.

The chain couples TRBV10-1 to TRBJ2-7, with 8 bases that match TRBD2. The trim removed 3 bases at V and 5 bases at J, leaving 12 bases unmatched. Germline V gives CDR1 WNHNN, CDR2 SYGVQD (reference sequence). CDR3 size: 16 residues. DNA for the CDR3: TGCGCCAGCAGTGAAACGGGAACAGGGCGGGGGGACGAGCAGTACTTC. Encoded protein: CASSETGTGRGDEQYF.

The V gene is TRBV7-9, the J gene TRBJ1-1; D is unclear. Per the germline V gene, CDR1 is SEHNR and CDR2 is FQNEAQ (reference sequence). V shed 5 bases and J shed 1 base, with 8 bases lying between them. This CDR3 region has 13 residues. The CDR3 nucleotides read TGTGCCAGCAGCCCAAGCTCGAACACTGAAGCTTTCTTT. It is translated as CASSPSSNTEAFF.

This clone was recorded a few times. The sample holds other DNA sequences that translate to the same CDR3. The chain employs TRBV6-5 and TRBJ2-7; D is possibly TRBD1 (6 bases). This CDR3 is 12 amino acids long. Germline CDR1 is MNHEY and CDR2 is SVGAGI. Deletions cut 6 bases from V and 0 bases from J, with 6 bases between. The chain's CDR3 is CASRDSSYEQYF. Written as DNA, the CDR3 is TGTGCCAGCAGGGACAGCTCCTACGAGCAGTACTTC.

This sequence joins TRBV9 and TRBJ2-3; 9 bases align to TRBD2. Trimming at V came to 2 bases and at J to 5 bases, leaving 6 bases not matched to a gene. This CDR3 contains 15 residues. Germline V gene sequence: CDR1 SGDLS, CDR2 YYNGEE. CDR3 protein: CASSVFSGSGDTQYF. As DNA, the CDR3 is TGTGCCAGCAGCGTGTTTAGCGGGAGTGGAGATACGCAGTATTTT.